A single sample is the source of the 6 T cell receptor beta chains below, sequenced in a study of T-cell reconstitution after alpha-beta-depleted transplantation in children. Preparing the TCRbeta library involved the use of unique molecular identifiers. A single record per CDR3 protein comes from TCRdb applying MiXCR to the PCR reads. The sample has a few hundred thousand distinct CDR3 sequences, about a tenth seen once. The sample consisted of PBMCs from the stem cell graft donor, taken from the stem cell graft. The receptor set was obtained from a human donor who donated a stem cell graft to a child with acute lymphoblastic leukemia.

DNA of the CDR3: TGTGCCAGCAGTTACGACACAGGGGATTCCCACGAGCAGTACTTC. Translating gives CASSYDTGDSHEQYF. V usage is TRBV12-3 or TRBV12-4 and J usage is TRBJ2-7; 7 bases match TRBD1. The length of the CDR3 is 15 residues. V lost 4 bases to trimming and J lost 5 bases; unmatched junction nucleotides: 11.

The V gene is TRBV7-2, the J gene TRBJ2-3; D gene ambiguous. This CDR3 region has 15 residues. V was shortened by 7 bases and J by 2 bases, with 16 bases between the two germline ends. CDR1 and CDR2 (germline): SGHTA, FQGNSA. The CDR3 loop is CASNQIPGFTDTQYF. In DNA, the CDR3 is TGTGCCAGCAACCAAATTCCCGGTTTCACAGATACGCAGTATTTT.

The rearrangement uses TRBV12-3 or TRBV12-4 and TRBJ2-3; D gene ambiguous. V was cut by 10 bases and J by 2 bases, with 22 bases left in between. The CDR3 is made up of 16 amino acids. The CDR3 sequence is CATSPDAQLFTDTQYF. DNA of the CDR3: TGTGCCACCTCCCCGGACGCCCAACTATTCACAGATACGCAGTATTTT.

This clonotype was seen only a few times. V gene TRBV4-2 combines with J gene TRBJ1-1, with 8 bases matching TRBD1. The CDR3 extends over 13 amino acids. The V segment lost 5 bases and the J segment 6 bases; nucleotides outside the gene matches: 5. From germline, CDR1 is LGHNA and CDR2 YNFKEQ. CDR3 bases: TGTGCCAGCAGCTTCCAGGGGGCATCTGAAGCTTTCTTT. The encoded protein is CASSFQGASEAFF.

The J gene is TRBJ2-2, the V gene TRBV18; D perhaps matches TRBD1 (6 bases). Germline V CDR1 and CDR2: KGHSH, LQKENI. V shed 3 bases and J shed 4 bases, with 9 bases lying between them. CDR3 size: 14 residues. CDR3 region: CASSPLDSTGELFF. DNA of the CDR3: TGTGCCAGCTCACCGCTGGACAGCACCGGGGAGCTGTTTTTT.

The rearrangement uses TRBV5-1 and TRBJ2-4; possibly TRBD1 or TRBD2 for D (5 bases each). The CDR3 totals 13 residues. V lost 4 bases, J lost 4 bases, and 9 bases lay in between. The germline gives CDR1 SGHRS, CDR2 YFSETQ. The CDR3 DNA reads as TGCGCCAGCAGCGGGACGGAAAAAAACATTCAGTACTTC. Translation: CASSGTEKNIQYF.